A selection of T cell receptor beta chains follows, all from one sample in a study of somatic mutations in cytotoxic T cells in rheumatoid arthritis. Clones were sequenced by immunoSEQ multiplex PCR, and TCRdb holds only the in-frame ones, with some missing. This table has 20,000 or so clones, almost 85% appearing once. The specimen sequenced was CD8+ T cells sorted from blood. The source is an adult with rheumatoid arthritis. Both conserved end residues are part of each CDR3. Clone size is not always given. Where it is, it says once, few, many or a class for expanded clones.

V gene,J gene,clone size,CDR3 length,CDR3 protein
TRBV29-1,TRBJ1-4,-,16,CSVEGSRGSENEKLFF
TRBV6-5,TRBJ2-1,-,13,CASRLGQGSEQFF
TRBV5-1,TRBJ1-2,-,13,CASSLASNYGYTF
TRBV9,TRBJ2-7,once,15,CASSVGLADPYEQYF
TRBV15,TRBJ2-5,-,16,CATSREWRSYQETQYF
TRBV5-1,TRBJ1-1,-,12,CASSWDRTEAFF
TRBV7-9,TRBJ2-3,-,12,CASSLVPDTQYF
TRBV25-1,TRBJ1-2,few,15,CASSDITGVNYGYTF
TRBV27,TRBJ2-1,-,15,CAAGNSGGAFNEQFF
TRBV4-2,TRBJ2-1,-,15,CASSQLAGLYNEQFF
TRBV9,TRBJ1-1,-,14,CASSVEGTVTEAFF
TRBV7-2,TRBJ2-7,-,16,CASSLAAGGPSYEQYF
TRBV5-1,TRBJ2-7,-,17,CASSSGAGVNVAYEQYF
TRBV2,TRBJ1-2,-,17,CASSEKVFGRANYGYTF
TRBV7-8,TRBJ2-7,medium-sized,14,CASSLGAGGYEQYF
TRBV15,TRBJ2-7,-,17,CATSRVLVGQGAYEQYF
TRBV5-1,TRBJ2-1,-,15,CASSLPWTGTNEQFF
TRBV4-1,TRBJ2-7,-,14,CASSQQGLVYEQYF
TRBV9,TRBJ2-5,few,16,CASSVRLAGGSETQYF
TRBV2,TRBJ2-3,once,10,CASSTDTQYF
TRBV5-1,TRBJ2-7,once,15,CASSLVGQVSYEQYF
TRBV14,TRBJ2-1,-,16,CASSQEGQGPWNEQFF
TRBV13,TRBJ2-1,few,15,CASSLGQNSYNEQFF
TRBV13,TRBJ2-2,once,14,CASSLGQITGELFF
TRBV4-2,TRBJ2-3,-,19,CASTQERFLAGGNTDTQYF
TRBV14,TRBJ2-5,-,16,CASSYPRGEGAETQYF
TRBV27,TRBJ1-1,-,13,CASSLQRNTEAFF
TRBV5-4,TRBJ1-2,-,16,CASSPETGTLDYGYTF
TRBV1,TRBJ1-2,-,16,CTSSRTQGARWYGYTF
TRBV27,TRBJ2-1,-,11,CAASSYNEQFF
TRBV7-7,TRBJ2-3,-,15,CASSLTSSPTDTQYF
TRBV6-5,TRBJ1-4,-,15,CASSYAGQASEELFF
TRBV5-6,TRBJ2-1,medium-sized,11,CASSHTLEQFF
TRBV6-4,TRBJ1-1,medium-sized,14,CASAEGTENTEAFF
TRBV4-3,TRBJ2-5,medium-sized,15,CASSQERGGQETQYF
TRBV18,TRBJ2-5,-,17,CASSPPGTGFFQETQYF
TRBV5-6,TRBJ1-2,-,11,CASSLVGGYTF
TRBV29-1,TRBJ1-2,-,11,CSGQGDYGYTF
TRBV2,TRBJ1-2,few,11,CASTTVKGYAF
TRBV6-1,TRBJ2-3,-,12,CASSPRGGTQYF